This T cell receptor beta chain was retrieved from a study of blood T cell repertoires in COVID-19. In the study overall: Samples taken during acute and convalescent COVID-19 were collected in the United States, Italy and Spain.

Individuals drawn from 24 US areas were about 18 to 90 years old. Trimming removed 5 bases at V and 11 bases at J, with 12 bases between. CDR3 length equals 11 residues. Germline V gene lookup returns CDR1 SGHTA and CDR2 FQGNSA. Authors' processing steps: From reference gene primer amplification, estimates of nucleated cell counts were derived. Clones were sequenced by immunoSEQ multiplex PCR, and TCRdb holds only the in-frame ones, with some missing. Clone size and V and J calls were adopted from that table, with D and trimming inferred from the DNA. Of 200,000 to 300,000 clones in the sample, approximately 89% were seen once.

The genes are TRBV7-2 and TRBJ1-1; D is unresolved. This receptor was obtained from a woman in her thirties or forties with acute COVID-19. Sequenced input: PBMCs or T cells enriched from blood (not recorded which). CDR3 nucleotides: TGTGCCAGCAGCGCCCGTTCCAGGGCTTTCTTT. Encoded protein: CASSARSRAFF.